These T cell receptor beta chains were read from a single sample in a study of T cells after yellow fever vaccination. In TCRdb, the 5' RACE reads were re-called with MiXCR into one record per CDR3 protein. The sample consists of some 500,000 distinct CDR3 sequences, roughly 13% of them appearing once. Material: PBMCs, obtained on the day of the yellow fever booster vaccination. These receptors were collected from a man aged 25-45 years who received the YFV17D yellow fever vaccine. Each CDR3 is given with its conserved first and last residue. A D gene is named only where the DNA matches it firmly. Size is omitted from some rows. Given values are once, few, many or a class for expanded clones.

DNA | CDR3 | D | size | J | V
TGTGCCGGGGGGGGGTCCGTCTATGGCTACACCTTC | CAGGGSVYGYTF | - | few | TRBJ1-2 | TRBV28
TGTGCCAGCAGGGAGGACAGGGCTAAGGAGACCCAGTACTTC | CASREDRAKETQYF | TRBD1 | - | TRBJ2-5 | TRBV12-3/TRBV12-4
TGCAGCGTTGGGGGGGGATCTGGCACTGAAGCTTTCTTT | CSVGGGSGTEAFF | - | few | TRBJ1-1 | TRBV29-1
TGCGCCAGCAGCCGTTCGACGACAACTAACACTGAAGCTTTCTTT | CASSRSTTTNTEAFF | - | many | TRBJ1-1 | TRBV4-3
TGTGCCAGCAGTTACTTCCGGGACAGGGTCCCTGGGGCCAACGTCCTGACTTTC | CASSYFRDRVPGANVLTF | TRBD1 | - | TRBJ2-6 | TRBV6-2/TRBV6-3
TGCGCCAGCAGCTTGGGGGGACTAGCGGGAAAAAATGAGCAGTTCTTC | CASSLGGLAGKNEQFF | TRBD2 | few | TRBJ2-1 | TRBV5-1
TGTGCCAGCACATCCCTGACGGCTAACTATGGCTACACCTTC | CASTSLTANYGYTF | - | many | TRBJ1-2 | TRBV12-3/TRBV12-4
TGTGCCAGCAGTTACTGGGGAAACACAGATACGCAGTATTTT | CASSYWGNTDTQYF | - | - | TRBJ2-3 | TRBV6-5
TGTGCCAGCAGTTACGTGCTTTCCGGCCAGACTGAAGCTTTCTTT | CASSYVLSGQTEAFF | - | many | TRBJ1-1 | TRBV6-5
TGTGCCAGCAGTCCAGCGGGAGGGCTCACAGATACGCAGTATTTT | CASSPAGGLTDTQYF | TRBD2 | - | TRBJ2-3 | TRBV7-2
TGTGCCAGTAGTATCTCCATGACAGGGGGCACTGAAGCTTTCTTT | CASSISMTGGTEAFF | TRBD1 | - | TRBJ1-1 | TRBV19
TGCAGCGTTGGAGAACAGGGCGGGTTGAGCTATGGCTACACCTTC | CSVGEQGGLSYGYTF | - | few | TRBJ1-2 | TRBV29-1
TGTGCCACCAGCAGAGGGAGAGGGGCCGGGGGTCAGCCCCAGCATTTT | CATSRGRGAGGQPQHF | - | few | TRBJ1-5 | TRBV15
TGTGCCAGCAGTTATGACAGGGCCCTCAATCAGCCCCAGCATTTT | CASSYDRALNQPQHF | TRBD1 | many | TRBJ1-5 | TRBV12-3/TRBV12-4
TGCAGTGCTAGGGGACTAGCGGGAGGGAGCCGCACAGATACGCAGTATTTT | CSARGLAGGSRTDTQYF | TRBD2 | few | TRBJ2-3 | TRBV20-1
TGTGCCAGCAGCTTAAGCTTGGAGCGGAACGGGGAGCTGTTTTTT | CASSLSLERNGELFF | - | many | TRBJ2-2 | TRBV7-9
TGCAGTGCTAGGGCCGGTAACGGCTACACCTTC | CSARAGNGYTF | - | - | TRBJ1-2 | TRBV20-1
TGTGCCTGGATCCTTTCTCATACAGGCTCCTACGAGCAGTACTTC | CAWILSHTGSYEQYF | - | many | TRBJ2-7 | TRBV30
TGCAGTGCTTTAGGGGGGAGTACCTACGAGCAGTACTTC | CSALGGSTYEQYF | - | - | TRBJ2-7 | TRBV20-1
TGCGCCAGCAGTGGGGGACAGGCCGCACAAGAGACCCAGTACTTC | CASSGGQAAQETQYF | TRBD1 | - | TRBJ2-5 | TRBV5-1
TGTGCCAGCAGCCCGACAGGTCAGAACACTGAAGCTTTCTTT | CASSPTGQNTEAFF | - | - | TRBJ1-1 | TRBV9
TGTGCCAGCAGTCCTGAGGGTGGCAGGATCTACGAGCAGTACTTC | CASSPEGGRIYEQYF | - | - | TRBJ2-7 | TRBV12-3/TRBV12-4
TGCGCCAGCAGCTTGGATGGAGGACGGTCATTGGAGACCCAGTACTTC | CASSLDGGRSLETQYF | - | few | TRBJ2-5 | TRBV5-1
TGTGCCAGCAGCGTAGTGGAGGGAGTCAGGAATGAGCAGTTCTTC | CASSVVEGVRNEQFF | - | few | TRBJ2-1 | TRBV9
TGTGCCAGCAGCTTAGGGAGGGAGCAGCCCCAGCATTTT | CASSLGREQPQHF | - | - | TRBJ1-5 | TRBV7-2
TGTGCCACCAGTGGGAACACAGATACGCAGTATTTT | CATSGNTDTQYF | - | few | TRBJ2-3 | TRBV24-1
TGTGCCAGCAGCCCTCCCCTAGGTGCGGGAGGATCGCGGGAGCAGTTCTTC | CASSPPLGAGGSREQFF | TRBD2 | - | TRBJ2-1 | TRBV11-2
TGTGCCAGTAGTCACGCGACCAAAAACATTCAGTACTTC | CASSHATKNIQYF | - | - | TRBJ2-4 | TRBV19
TGCGCCAGCAGCTTGGCAGCAGGGAGAAATTCACCCCTCCACTTT | CASSLAAGRNSPLHF | - | few | TRBJ1-6 | TRBV5-1
TGTGCCAGCAGCCCCAAGCGGGAGGGCTGGAGCGGGGAGCTGTTTTTT | CASSPKREGWSGELFF | TRBD2 | - | TRBJ2-2 | TRBV25-1
TGTGCCAGCAGCCAGCGGGACAGGACCTACGAGCAGTACTTC | CASSQRDRTYEQYF | - | - | TRBJ2-7 | TRBV7-9
TGTGCCAGCAGCTCTCCTCGGCGAGTCAGCCTTAATTCACCCCTCCACTTT | CASSSPRRVSLNSPLHF | - | - | TRBJ1-6 | TRBV7-2
TGTGCCAGCAGCCAGACTAGCTCCTACAATGAGCAGTTCTTC | CASSQTSSYNEQFF | - | few | TRBJ2-1 | TRBV7-2
TGCGCCAGCAGCTCCGGGACTTCATTTCTTGAAGCTTTCTTT | CASSSGTSFLEAFF | - | few | TRBJ1-1 | TRBV5-1
TGTGCCACCAGTGATGCGGGAGTAACTGGAGATACGCAGTATTTT | CATSDAGVTGDTQYF | TRBD2 | many | TRBJ2-3 | TRBV24-1
TGCAGTGCTAGAGCACGAAGGGGAGCAAGCAATCAGCCCCAGCATTTT | CSARARRGASNQPQHF | - | - | TRBJ1-5 | TRBV20-1
TGCGCCAGCAGCCCCCCCGGGGGGGGCAAAAACATTCAGTACTTC | CASSPPGGGKNIQYF | TRBD2 | few | TRBJ2-4 | TRBV5-1